This T cell receptor beta chain stems from a study of radiation and T cells in renal cell carcinoma. V was cut by 6 bases and J by 9 bases, with 15 bases left in between. Germline values: CDR1 MNHEY, CDR2 SMNVEV (reference sequence). This CDR3 has 13 amino acids. General study results and limits: Compared with controls, irradiated tumors showed greater TCR clonality.

Treatment in this sample: 15 Gy SBRT to primary tumor, nephrectomy 4 weeks later. Nephrectomy followed 15 Gy stereotactic body radiation by 4 weeks. Clear cell pathology was present in this patient's renal cell carcinoma. TCRdb's copy holds only in-frame clones and misses some; the assay was immunoSEQ multiplex PCR. The profile shows about 19,000 clones, about 60% of them singletons. As regards this clone: The antigen remains unidentified.

The V and J genes are TRBV27 and TRBJ2-1; D ambiguous. This sequence originates from a woman in her seventies with renal cell carcinoma. The sample in question was tumor tissue, obtained from a patient whose treatment included radiotherapy and nephrectomy. The CDR3 sequence: CASRVDPRSEQFF. In DNA, the CDR3 is TGTGCCAGCAGGGTAGATCCGAGGAGTGAGCAGTTCTTC.